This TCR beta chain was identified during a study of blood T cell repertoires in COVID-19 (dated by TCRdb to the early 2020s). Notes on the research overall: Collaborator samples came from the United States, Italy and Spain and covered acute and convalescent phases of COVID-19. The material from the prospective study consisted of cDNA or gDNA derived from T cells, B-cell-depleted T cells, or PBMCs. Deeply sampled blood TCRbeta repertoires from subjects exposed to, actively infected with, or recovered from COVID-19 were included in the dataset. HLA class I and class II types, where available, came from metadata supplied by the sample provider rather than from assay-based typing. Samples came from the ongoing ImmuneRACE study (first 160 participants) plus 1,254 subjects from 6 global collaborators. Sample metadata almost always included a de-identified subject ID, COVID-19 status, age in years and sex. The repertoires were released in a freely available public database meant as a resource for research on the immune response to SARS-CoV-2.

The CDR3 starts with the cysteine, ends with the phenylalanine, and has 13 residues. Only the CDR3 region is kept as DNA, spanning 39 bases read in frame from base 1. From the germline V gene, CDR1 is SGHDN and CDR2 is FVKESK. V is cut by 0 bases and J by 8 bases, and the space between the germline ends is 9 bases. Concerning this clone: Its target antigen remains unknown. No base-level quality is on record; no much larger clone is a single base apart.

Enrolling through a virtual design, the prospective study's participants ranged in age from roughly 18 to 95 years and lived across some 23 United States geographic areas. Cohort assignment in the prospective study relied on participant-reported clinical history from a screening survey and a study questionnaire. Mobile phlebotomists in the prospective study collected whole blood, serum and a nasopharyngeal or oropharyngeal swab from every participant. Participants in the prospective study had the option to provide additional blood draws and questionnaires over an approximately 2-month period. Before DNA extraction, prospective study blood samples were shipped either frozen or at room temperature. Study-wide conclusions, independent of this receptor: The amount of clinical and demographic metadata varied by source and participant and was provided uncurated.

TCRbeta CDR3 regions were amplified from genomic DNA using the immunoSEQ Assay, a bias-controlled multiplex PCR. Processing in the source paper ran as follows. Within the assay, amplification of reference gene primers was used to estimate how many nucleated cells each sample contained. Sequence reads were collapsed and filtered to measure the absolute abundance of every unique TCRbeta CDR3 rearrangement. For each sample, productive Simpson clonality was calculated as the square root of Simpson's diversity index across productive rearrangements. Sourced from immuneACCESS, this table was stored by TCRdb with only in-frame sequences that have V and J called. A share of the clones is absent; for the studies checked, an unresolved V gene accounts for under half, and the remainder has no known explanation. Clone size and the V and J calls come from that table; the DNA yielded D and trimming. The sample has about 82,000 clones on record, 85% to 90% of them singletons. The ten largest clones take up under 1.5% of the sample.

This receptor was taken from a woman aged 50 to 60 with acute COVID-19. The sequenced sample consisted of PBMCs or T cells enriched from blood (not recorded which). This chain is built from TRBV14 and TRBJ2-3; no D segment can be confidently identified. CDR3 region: CASSQEITGTQYF. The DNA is TGTGCCAGCAGCCAAGAAATCACGGGTACGCAGTATTTT.